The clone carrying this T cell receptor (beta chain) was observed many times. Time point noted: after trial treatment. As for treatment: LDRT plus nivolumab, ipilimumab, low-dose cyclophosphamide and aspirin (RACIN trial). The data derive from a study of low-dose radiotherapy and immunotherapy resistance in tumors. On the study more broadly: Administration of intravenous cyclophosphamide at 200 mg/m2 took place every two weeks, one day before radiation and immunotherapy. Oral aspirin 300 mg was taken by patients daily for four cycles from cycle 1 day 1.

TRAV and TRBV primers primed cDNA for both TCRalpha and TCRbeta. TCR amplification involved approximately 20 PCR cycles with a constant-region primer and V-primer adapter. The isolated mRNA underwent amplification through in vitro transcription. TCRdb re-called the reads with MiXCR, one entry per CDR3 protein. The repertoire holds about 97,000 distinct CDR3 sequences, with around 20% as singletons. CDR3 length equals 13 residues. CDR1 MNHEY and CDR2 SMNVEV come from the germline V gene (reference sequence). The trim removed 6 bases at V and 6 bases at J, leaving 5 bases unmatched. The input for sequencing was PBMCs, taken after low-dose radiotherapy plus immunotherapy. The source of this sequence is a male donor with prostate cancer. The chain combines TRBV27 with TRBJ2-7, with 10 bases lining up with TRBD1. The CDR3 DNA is TGTGCCAGCAGGCCGGGACAGGGGTTCGAGCAGTACTTC. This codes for CASRPGQGFEQYF.